This TCR beta chain was found in a study of blood T cell repertoires in COVID-19. Study-wide background: Collection of acute and convalescent COVID-19 samples took place in the United States, Italy and Spain. The cDNA or gDNA used as material had been derived from T cells, B-cell-depleted T cells, or PBMCs.

From germline, CDR1 is SNHLY and CDR2 FYNNEI. CDR3 length: 18 amino acids. The V and J ends lost 5 bases and 0 bases respectively, with 19 bases between them. In the study's own analysis: Reference gene primers were amplified, and this amplification served to estimate nucleated cell counts. Profiling relied on immunoSEQ multiplex PCR, and the TCRdb table lists in-frame clones only, not all of them. V, J and clone size reflect that table, while D and trimming were determined from the DNA. Among 150,000 to 200,000 clones listed, 88% were seen once. Sequenced sample: peripheral blood. The receptor's source is a man aged 35 to 55 with active or convalescent COVID-19. J is TRBJ1-4 and V is TRBV2; tentative D call: TRBD1 (6 bases). DNA of the CDR3: TGTGCCAGCAGTCGGCCGGGTGGGGGCACAGCAACTAATGAAAAACTGTTTTTT. Translation: CASSRPGGGTATNEKLFF.